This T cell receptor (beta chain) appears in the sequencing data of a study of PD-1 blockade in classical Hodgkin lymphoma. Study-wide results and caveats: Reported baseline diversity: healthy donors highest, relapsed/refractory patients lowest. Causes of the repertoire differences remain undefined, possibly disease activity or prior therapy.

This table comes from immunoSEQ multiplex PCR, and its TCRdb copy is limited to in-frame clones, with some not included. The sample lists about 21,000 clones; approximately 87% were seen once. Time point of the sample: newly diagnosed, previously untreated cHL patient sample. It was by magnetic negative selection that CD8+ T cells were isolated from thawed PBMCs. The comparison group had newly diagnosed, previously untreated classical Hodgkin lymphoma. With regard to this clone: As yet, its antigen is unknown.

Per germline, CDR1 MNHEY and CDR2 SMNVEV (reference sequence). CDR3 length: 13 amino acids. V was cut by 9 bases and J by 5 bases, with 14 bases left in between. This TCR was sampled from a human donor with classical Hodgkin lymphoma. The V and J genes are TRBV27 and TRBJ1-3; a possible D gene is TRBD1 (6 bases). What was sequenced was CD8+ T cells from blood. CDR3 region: CARGGRGRNTIYF. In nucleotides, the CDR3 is TGTGCCAGGGGGGGGAGGGGGAGAAACACCATATATTTT.